This TCR beta chain was identified in a study of blood T cell repertoires in COVID-19. Produced via immunoSEQ multiplex PCR; TCRdb's table is partial and in-frame only. The table has around 150,000 clones, over 60% seen once. The sequenced sample was PBMCs or T cells enriched from blood (not recorded which). This TCR came from a woman aged 45 to 65 who had recovered from COVID-19.

For the CDR3, the DNA is TGTGCCAGTAGGGAGCGGGGGGCCAGCTCCTACAATGAGCAGTTCTTC. Amino acid sequence: CASRERGASSYNEQFF. The gene calls are TRBV19 and TRBJ2-1; 9 bases are shared with TRBD2. The CDR3 is 16 amino acids. Losses at the gene ends were 6 bases for V and 0 bases for J; bases not matched to a gene: 6. Germline V gene sequence: CDR1 LNHDA, CDR2 SQIVND (reference sequence).